Listed here are 6 T cell receptor beta chains from one sample, sequenced in a study of OX40 agonist ivuxolimab in advanced cancers. Libraries were prepared by immunoSEQ multiplex PCR; TCRdb keeps only in-frame clonotypes and omits some of them. The sample consists of about 76,000 clones, 80% to 90% of them appearing once. Sequences were derived from CD4+ or CD8+ T cells sorted from blood, sampled in a trial of the OX40 agonist ivuxolimab. The receptors derive from an adult with an advanced solid tumor such as melanoma, head and neck, liver or kidney cancer.

V gene TRBV6-5 combines with J gene TRBJ1-1; D not resolved. Germline assignment: CDR1 MNHEY and CDR2 SVGAGI. The CDR3 runs to 14 residues. Trimming shortened V by 5 bases and J by 4 bases, and 14 bases separated the two germline ends. The CDR3 DNA follows: TGTGCCAGCAGTCCCTCCGGGGAATCCACTGAAGCTTTCTTT. It is translated as CASSPSGESTEAFF.

The V and J genes are TRBV11-2 and TRBJ2-3; unclear D gene. CDR1 is SGHAT, CDR2 FQNNGV, per germline. CDR3 length: 16 amino acids. V was cut by 0 bases and J by 2 bases, with 12 bases left in between. CDR3 sequence (DNA): TGTGCCAGCAGCTTAGATCCTGGTACCTACACAGATACGCAGTATTTT. As protein: CASSLDPGTYTDTQYF. Together with reference TRBV11-2 and TRBJ2-3, the CDR3 gives the full variable domain: EAGVAQSPRYKIIEKRQSVAFWCNPISGHATLYWYQQILGQGPKLLIQFQNNGVVDDSQLPKDRFSAERLKGVDSTLKIQPAKLEDSAVYLCASSLDPGTYTDTQYFGPGTRLTVL.

The CDR3 region is CASSEGQGLHYTF. The CDR3 region has the DNA TGTGCCAGCAGTGAAGGACAGGGGCTTCACTACACCTTC. The chain combines TRBV6-4 with TRBJ1-2; TRBD1 agrees at 9 bases. The CDR3 totals 13 residues. J lost 10 bases, V lost 3 bases, and 6 bases had no gene match. Germline CDR1 MRHNA, CDR2 SNTAGT.

This rearrangement joins TRBV7-8 to TRBJ1-1; D call uncertain. Germline lookup yields CDR1 SGHVS and CDR2 FQNEAQ. The V end lost 5 bases, the J end lost 5 bases, and 18 bases lay between the germline ends. The CDR3 covers 15 residues. The CDR3, as DNA: TGTGCCAGCAGCCTCACACAAAACAGAGGAACTGAAGCTTTCTTT. It yields the protein CASSLTQNRGTEAFF.

CDR3 loop: CASTPRTAINTEAFF. In nucleotides, the CDR3 is TGTGCCAGCACCCCAAGGACAGCGATTAACACTGAAGCTTTCTTT. V usage is TRBV7-9 and J usage is TRBJ1-1; weak D call: TRBD1 (6 bases). This CDR3 region has 15 residues. Germline loops: CDR1 SEHNR, CDR2 FQNEAQ (reference sequence). V was trimmed by 7 bases and J by 2 bases, leaving 17 bases between them. The full variable domain, completed using reference TRBV7-9 and TRBJ1-1, is DTGVSQNPRHKITKRGQNVTFRCDPISEHNRLYWYRQTLGQGPEFLTYFQNEAQLEKSRLLSDRFSAERPKGSFSTLEIQRTEQGDSAMYLCASTPRTAINTEAFFGQGTRLTVV.

V usage is TRBV5-8 and J usage is TRBJ2-4; D remains ambiguous. The CDR3 contains 16 residues. Germline V gene data show CDR1 as SGHTS and CDR2 as YDEGEE. Trimming left V 4 bases short and J 0 bases short, with 14 bases between. The CDR3 DNA reads as TGTGCCAGCAGCCCGGCCTTATCGCTAGCCAAAAACATTCAGTACTTC. This translates into CASSPALSLAKNIQYF.